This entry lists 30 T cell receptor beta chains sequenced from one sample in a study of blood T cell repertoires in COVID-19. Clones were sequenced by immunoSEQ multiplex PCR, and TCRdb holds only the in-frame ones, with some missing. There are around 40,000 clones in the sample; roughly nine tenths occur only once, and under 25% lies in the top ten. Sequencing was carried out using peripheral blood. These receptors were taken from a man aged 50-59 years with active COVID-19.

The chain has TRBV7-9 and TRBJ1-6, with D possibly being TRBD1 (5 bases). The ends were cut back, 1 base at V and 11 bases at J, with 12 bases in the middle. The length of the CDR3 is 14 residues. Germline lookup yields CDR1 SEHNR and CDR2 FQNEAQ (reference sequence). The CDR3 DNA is TGTGCCAGCAGCTTAGGGGCCGGCAGGGCACCCCTCCACTTT. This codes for CASSLGAGRAPLHF.

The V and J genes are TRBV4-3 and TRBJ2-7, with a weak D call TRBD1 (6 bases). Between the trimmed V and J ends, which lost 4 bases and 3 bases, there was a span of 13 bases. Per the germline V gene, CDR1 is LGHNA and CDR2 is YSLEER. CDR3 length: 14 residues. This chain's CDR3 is CASSPSQGSYEQYF. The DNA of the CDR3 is TGCGCCAGCAGCCCTAGTCAGGGGAGCTACGAGCAGTACTTC.

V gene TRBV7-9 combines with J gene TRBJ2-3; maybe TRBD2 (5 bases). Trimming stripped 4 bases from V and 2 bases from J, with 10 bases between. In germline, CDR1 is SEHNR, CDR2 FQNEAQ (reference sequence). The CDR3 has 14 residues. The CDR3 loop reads CASSSERFTDTQYF. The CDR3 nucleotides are TGTGCCAGCAGCTCAGAGCGGTTCACAGATACGCAGTATTTT.

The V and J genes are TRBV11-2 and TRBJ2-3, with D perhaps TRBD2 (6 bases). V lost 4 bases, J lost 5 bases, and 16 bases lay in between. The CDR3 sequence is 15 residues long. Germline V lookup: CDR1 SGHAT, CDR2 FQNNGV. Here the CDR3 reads CASSSKRDGGDTQYF. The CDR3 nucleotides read TGTGCCAGCAGCTCTAAAAGGGACGGGGGAGATACGCAGTATTTT. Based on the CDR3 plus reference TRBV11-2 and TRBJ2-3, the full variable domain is EAGVAQSPRYKIIEKRQSVAFWCNPISGHATLYWYQQILGQGPKLLIQFQNNGVVDDSQLPKDRFSAERLKGVDSTLKIQPAKLEDSAVYLCASSSKRDGGDTQYFGPGTRLTVL.

The CDR3 nucleotides read TGTGCCAGCAGTGCCGGGGCCAAAAACATTCAGTACTTC. Its protein product is CASSAGAKNIQYF. This chain links TRBV2 with TRBJ2-4; no clear D. This CDR3 contains 13 residues. Trimming took off 4 bases at V and 1 base at J, with 5 bases between the two ends. Germline CDR1 is SNHLY and CDR2 is FYNNEI.

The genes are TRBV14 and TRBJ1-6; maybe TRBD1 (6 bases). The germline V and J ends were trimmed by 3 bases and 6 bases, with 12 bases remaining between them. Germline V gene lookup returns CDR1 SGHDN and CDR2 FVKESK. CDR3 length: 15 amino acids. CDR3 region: CASSHRDTPNSPLHF. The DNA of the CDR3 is TGTGCCAGCAGCCACCGGGACACACCTAATTCACCCCTCCACTTT. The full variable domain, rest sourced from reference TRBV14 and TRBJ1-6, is EAGVTQFPSHSVIEKGQTVTLRCDPISGHDNLYWYRRVMGKEIKFLLHFVKESKQDESGMPNNRFLAERTGGTYSTLKVQPAELEDSGVYFCASSHRDTPNSPLHFGNGTRLTVT.

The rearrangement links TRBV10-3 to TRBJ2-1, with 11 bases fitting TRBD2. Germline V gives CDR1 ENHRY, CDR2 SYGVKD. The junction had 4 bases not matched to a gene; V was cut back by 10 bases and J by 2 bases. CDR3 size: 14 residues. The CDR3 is CATFSGRAYNEQFF. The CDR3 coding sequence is TGTGCCACCTTTAGCGGGAGGGCCTACAATGAGCAGTTCTTC.

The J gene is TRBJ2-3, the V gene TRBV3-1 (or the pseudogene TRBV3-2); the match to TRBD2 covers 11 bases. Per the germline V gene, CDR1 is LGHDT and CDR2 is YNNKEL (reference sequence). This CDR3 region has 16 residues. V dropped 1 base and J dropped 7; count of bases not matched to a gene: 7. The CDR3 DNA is TGTGCCAGCAGCCAAGTTCTAGCGGGAGGATTTAATACGCAGTATTTT. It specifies CASSQVLAGGFNTQYF.

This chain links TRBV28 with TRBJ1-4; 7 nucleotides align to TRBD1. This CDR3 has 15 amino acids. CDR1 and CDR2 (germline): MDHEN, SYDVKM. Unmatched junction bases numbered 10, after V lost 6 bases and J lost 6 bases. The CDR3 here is CASSTDREWDEKLFF. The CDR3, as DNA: TGTGCCAGCAGCACCGACAGGGAATGGGATGAAAAACTGTTTTTT. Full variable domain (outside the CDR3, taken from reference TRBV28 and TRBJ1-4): DVKVTQSSRYLVKRTGEKVFLECVQDMDHENMFWYRQDPGLGLRLIYFSYDVKMKEKGDIPEGYSVSREKKERFSLILESASTNQTSMYLCASSTDREWDEKLFFGSGTQLSVL.

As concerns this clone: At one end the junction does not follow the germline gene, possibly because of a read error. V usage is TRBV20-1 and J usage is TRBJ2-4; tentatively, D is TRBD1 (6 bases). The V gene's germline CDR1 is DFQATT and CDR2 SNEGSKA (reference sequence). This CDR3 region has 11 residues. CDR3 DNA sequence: TGCAGTGCCACTCCGAGGGGGACGCTCCTCTTC. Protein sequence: CSATPRGTLLF.

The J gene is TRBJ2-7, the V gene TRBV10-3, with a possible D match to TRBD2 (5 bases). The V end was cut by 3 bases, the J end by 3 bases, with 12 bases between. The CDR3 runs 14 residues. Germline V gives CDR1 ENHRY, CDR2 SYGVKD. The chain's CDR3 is CAISEGLADYEQYF. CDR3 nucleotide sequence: TGTGCCATCAGTGAAGGCCTAGCAGACTACGAGCAGTACTTC.

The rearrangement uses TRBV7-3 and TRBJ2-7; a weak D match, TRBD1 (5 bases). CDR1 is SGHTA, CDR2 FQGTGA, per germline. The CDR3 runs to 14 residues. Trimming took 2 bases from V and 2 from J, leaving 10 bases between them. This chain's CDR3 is CASSLYQGPYEQYF. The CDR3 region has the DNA TGTGCCAGCAGCTTATATCAGGGTCCCTACGAGCAGTACTTC. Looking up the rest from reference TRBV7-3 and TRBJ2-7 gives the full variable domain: GAGVSQTPSNKVTEKGKYVELRCDPISGHTALYWYRQSLGQGPEFLIYFQGTGAADDSGLPNDRFFAVRPEGSVSTLKIQRTERGDSAVYLCASSLYQGPYEQYFGPGTRLTVT.

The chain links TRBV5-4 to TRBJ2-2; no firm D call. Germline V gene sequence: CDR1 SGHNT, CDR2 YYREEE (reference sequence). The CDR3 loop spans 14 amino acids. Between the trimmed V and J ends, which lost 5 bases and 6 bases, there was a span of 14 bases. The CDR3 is CASSVESTAGELFF. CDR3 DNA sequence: TGTGCCAGCAGTGTCGAATCTACAGCCGGGGAGCTGTTTTTT.

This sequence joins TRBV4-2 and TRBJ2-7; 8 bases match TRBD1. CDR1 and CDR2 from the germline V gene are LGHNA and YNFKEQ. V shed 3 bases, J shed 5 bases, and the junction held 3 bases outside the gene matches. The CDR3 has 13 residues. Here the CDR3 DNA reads TGTGCCAGCAGCCAGGGGGGACAGGACGAGCAGTACTTC. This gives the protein CASSQGGQDEQYF.

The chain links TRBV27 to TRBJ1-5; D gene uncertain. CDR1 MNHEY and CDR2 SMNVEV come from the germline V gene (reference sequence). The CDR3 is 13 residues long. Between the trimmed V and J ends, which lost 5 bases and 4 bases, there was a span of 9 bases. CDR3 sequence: CASSPLRNQPQHF. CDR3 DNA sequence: TGTGCCAGCAGTCCCCTTCGGAATCAGCCCCAGCATTTT.

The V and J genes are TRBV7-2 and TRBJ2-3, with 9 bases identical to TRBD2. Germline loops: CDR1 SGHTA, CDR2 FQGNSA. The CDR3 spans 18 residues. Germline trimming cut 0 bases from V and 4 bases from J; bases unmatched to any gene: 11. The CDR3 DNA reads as TGTGCCAGCAGCTTAGCACCTAGCGGGATACTGATTTCAGATACGCAGTATTTT. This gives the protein CASSLAPSGILISDTQYF.

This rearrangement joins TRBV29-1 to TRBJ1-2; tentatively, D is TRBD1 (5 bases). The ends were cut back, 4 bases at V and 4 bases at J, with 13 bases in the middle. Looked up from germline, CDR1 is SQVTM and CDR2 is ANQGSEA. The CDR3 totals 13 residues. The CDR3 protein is CSVGRDSSYGYTF. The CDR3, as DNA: TGCAGCGTTGGCCGGGACTCGAGCTATGGCTACACCTTC. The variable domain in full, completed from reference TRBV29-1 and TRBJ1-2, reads SAVISQKPSRDICQRGTSLTIQCQVDSQVTMMFWYRQQPGQSLTLIATANQGSEATYESGFVIDKFPISRPNLTFSTLTVSNMSPEDSSIYLCSVGRDSSYGYTFGSGTRLTVV.

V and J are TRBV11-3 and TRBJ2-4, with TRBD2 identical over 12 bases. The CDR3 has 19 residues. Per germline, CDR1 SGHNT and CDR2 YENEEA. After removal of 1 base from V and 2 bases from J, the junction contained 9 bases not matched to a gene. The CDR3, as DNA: TGTGCCAGCAGCTTAGGAGGGACTAGCGGGTCCCGACCCAAAAACATTCAGTACTTC. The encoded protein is CASSLGGTSGSRPKNIQYF.

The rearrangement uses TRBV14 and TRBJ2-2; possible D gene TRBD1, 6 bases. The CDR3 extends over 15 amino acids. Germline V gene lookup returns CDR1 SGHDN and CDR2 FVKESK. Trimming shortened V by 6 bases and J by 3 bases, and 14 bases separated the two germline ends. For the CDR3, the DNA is TGTGCCAGCAGTGTGAGGGGGAAGGACACCGGGGAGCTGTTTTTT. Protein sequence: CASSVRGKDTGELFF.

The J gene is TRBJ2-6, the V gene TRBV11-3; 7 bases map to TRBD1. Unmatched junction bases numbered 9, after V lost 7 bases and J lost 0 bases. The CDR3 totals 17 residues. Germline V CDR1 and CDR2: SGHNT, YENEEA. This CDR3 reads CASTPGQSNSGANVLTF. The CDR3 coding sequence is TGTGCCAGCACACCGGGACAGAGTAACTCTGGGGCCAACGTCCTGACTTTC.

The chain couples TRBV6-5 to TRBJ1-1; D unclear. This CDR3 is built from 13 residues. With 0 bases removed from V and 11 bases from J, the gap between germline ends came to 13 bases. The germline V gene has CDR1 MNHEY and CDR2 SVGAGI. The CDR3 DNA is TGTGCCAGCAGTTACTCGGGAGAGGATGACGCTTTCTTT. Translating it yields CASSYSGEDDAFF.

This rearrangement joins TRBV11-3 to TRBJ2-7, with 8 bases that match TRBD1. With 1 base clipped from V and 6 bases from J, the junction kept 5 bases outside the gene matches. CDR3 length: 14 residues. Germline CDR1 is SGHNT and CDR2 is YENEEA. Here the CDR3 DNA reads TGTGCCAGCAGCTTAGTCCAGGGGGCTCTCGAGCAGTACTTC. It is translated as CASSLVQGALEQYF.

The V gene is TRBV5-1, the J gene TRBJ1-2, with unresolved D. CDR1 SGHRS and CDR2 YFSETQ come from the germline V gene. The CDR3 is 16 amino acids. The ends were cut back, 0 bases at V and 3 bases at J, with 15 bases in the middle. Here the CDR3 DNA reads TGCGCCAGCAGCTTGGCCGGGAAGTCGGCGGACTATGGCTACACCTTC. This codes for CASSLAGKSADYGYTF.

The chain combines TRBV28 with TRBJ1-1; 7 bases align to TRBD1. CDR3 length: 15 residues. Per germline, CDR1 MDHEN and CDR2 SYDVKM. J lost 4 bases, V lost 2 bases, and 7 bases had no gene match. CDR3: CASSLLGAGGTEAFF. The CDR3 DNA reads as TGTGCCAGCAGTTTACTGGGGGCAGGGGGCACTGAAGCTTTCTTT. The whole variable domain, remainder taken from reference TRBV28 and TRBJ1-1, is DVKVTQSSRYLVKRTGEKVFLECVQDMDHENMFWYRQDPGLGLRLIYFSYDVKMKEKGDIPEGYSVSREKKERFSLILESASTNQTSMYLCASSLLGAGGTEAFFGQGTRLTVV.

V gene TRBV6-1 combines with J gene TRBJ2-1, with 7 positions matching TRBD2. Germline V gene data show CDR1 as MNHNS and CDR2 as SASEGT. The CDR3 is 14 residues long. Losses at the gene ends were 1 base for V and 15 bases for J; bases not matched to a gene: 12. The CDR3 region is CASSEEGETSPPFF. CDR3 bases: TGTGCCAGCAGTGAAGAGGGAGAGACTAGCCCGCCGTTCTTC.

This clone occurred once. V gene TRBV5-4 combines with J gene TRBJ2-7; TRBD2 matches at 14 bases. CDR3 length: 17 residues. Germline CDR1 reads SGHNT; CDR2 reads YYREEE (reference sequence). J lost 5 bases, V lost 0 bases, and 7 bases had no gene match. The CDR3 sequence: CASSLASGLAGGHEQYF. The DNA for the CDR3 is TGTGCCAGCAGCTTGGCCAGCGGACTAGCGGGAGGACACGAGCAGTACTTC. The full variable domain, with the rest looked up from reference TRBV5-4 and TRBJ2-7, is ETGVTQSPTHLIKTRGQQVTLRCSSQSGHNTVSWYQQALGQGPQFIFQYYREEENGRGNFPPRFSGLQFPNYSSELNVNALELDDSALYLCASSLASGLAGGHEQYFGPGTRLTVT.

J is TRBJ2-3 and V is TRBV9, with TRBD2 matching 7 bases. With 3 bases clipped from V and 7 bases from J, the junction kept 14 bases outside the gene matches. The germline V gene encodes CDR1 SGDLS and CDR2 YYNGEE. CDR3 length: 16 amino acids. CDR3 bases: TGTGCCAGCAGCGCGGGTCTGGCGGGAGACGCAAATACGCAGTATTTT. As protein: CASSAGLAGDANTQYF.

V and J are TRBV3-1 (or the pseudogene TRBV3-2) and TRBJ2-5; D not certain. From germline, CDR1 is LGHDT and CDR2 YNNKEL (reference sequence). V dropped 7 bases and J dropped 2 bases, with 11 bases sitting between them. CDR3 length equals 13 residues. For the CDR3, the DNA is TGTGCCAGCATGTATTCGGTTCAAGAGACCCAGTACTTC. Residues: CASMYSVQETQYF.

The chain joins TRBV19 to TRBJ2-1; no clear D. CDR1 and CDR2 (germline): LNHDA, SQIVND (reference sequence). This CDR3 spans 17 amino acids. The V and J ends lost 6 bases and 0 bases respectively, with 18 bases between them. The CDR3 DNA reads TGTGCCAGTAGAATCTCCCATCTAAGCTCCTCCTACAATGAGCAGTTCTTC. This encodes CASRISHLSSSYNEQFF.

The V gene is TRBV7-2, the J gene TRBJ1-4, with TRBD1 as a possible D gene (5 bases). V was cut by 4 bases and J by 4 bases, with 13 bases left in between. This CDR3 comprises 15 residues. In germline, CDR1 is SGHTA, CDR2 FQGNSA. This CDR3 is CASSSHDSHNEKLFF. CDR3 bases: TGTGCCAGCAGCTCCCACGACAGCCATAATGAAAAACTGTTTTTT. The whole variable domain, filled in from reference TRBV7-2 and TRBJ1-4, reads GAGVSQSPSNKVTEKGKDVELRCDPISGHTALYWYRQSLGQGLEFLIYFQGNSAPDKSGLPSDRFSAERTGGSVSTLTIQRTQQEDSAVYLCASSSHDSHNEKLFFGSGTQLSVL.